The 32 T cell receptor beta chains below were found in one sample sequenced in a study of cytomegalovirus exposure and HLA in healthy donors. Both 60 Vbeta primers and 13 Jbeta primers went into the PCR. Sequenced by immunoSEQ multiplex PCR; TCRdb stores in-frame clones only, minus some. The sample lists approximately 150,000 clones, roughly 80% occurring once. The specimen was PBMCs. The source of these receptors is a woman in her thirties or forties in good health and CMV-seronegative.

The chain carries TRBV25-1 and TRBJ1-6; 8 positions agree with TRBD1. The junction had 3 bases not matched to a gene; V was cut back by 5 bases and J by 6 bases. This CDR3 contains 14 residues. Germline loops: CDR1 MGHDK, CDR2 SYGVNS. CDR3 in amino acids: CASSRTGTNSPLHF. The CDR3 bases are TGTGCCAGCAGTAGGACAGGGACTAATTCACCCCTCCACTTT.

J is TRBJ2-1 and V is TRBV7-9; D call uncertain. V gave up 0 bases and J gave up 4 bases, with 7 bases separating them. The CDR3 is 14 amino acids. Germline CDR1 and CDR2: SEHNR and FQNEAQ (reference sequence). CDR3 region: CASSLASEYNEQFF. CDR3 DNA sequence: TGTGCCAGCAGCTTAGCTTCCGAGTACAATGAGCAGTTCTTC.

The chain joins TRBV6-1 to TRBJ2-7; 8 nucleotides align to TRBD2. The CDR3 is 15 residues long. Germline V gene data show CDR1 as MNHNS and CDR2 as SASEGT. V lost 6 bases, J lost 0 bases, and 7 bases stayed unmatched. This CDR3 is CASSASGGVSYEQYF. CDR3 nucleotides: TGTGCCAGCAGCGCCTCGGGGGGGGTCTCCTACGAGCAGTACTTC.

V usage is TRBV7-6 and J usage is TRBJ2-1; TRBD1 agrees at 12 bases. Looked up from germline, CDR1 is SGHVS and CDR2 is FNYEAQ. The V gene end was trimmed by 5 bases and the J gene end by 7 bases; junction bases not matched to a gene: 6. This CDR3 contains 15 residues. CDR3 DNA sequence: TGTGCCAGCAGCAGGGGACAGGGGGCGTTAAATGAGCAGTTCTTC. Amino acids: CASSRGQGALNEQFF.

V is TRBV30 and J is TRBJ2-7; 7 bases fit TRBD1. The CDR3 loop spans 14 amino acids. Looked up from germline, CDR1 is GTSNPN and CDR2 is SVGIG (reference sequence). After removal of 6 bases from V and 4 bases from J, the junction contained 12 bases not matched to a gene. The CDR3 coding sequence is TGTGCCTGCTATCCCGCAGGGGGTGGATACGAGCAGTACTTC. Encoded protein: CACYPAGGGYEQYF.

The chain's CDR3 is CASSAGLAGLYTDTQYF. The CDR3 coding sequence is TGTGCCAGCAGCGCGGGACTAGCGGGCCTATACACAGATACGCAGTATTTT. This rearrangement joins TRBV9 to TRBJ2-3, with 12 positions matching TRBD2. The germline CDR1 and CDR2 sequences are SGDLS and YYNGEE. V lost 3 bases and J lost 2; bases outside the gene matches: 7. The CDR3 is 17 amino acids.

V gene TRBV5-4 combines with J gene TRBJ1-1, with a possible D match to TRBD1 (5 bases). The CDR3 totals 14 residues. The V end was cut by 2 bases, the J end by 0 bases, with 8 bases between. Germline loops: CDR1 SGHNT, CDR2 YYREEE (reference sequence). CDR3 sequence reads: CASSFGDLNTEAFF. The CDR3 DNA follows: TGTGCCAGCAGCTTTGGGGACTTGAACACTGAAGCTTTCTTT.

The chain employs TRBV7-2 and TRBJ1-4; possible D gene TRBD1, 6 bases. With 5 bases removed from V and 0 bases from J, the gap between germline ends came to 7 bases. Germline V lookup: CDR1 SGHTA, CDR2 FQGNSA. The CDR3 is made up of 14 amino acids. CDR3 DNA: TGTGCCAGCAGCGACAGGACAACTAATGAAAAACTGTTTTTT. Amino acid sequence: CASSDRTTNEKLFF.

CDR3 DNA: TGCGCCAGCAGCCAAGGGACAGGGTTGTATGGCTACACCTTC. Its protein product is CASSQGTGLYGYTF. The V gene is TRBV4-3, the J gene TRBJ1-2, with 8 bases matching TRBD1. Looked up from germline, CDR1 is LGHNA and CDR2 is YSLEER. Trimming cost V 1 base and J 5 bases; bases outside gene matches: 3. This CDR3 has 14 residues.

V gene TRBV6-5 combines with J gene TRBJ2-1; 7 bases are shared with TRBD2. Per germline, CDR1 MNHEY and CDR2 SVGAGI. The CDR3 totals 15 residues. V gave up 3 bases and J gave up 8 bases; unmatched junction bases: 10. CDR3 amino acids: CASSYGDYPGDEQFF. In nucleotides, the CDR3 is TGTGCCAGCAGTTATGGGGACTACCCCGGGGATGAGCAGTTCTTC.

This sequence joins TRBV29-1 and TRBJ2-2; D remains ambiguous. The V end was cut by 6 bases, the J end by 6 bases, with 11 bases between. This CDR3 is 12 amino acids long. Per germline, CDR1 SQVTM and CDR2 ANQGSEA. CDR3 DNA: TGCAGCGTAATCCAGGAACCCGGGGAGCTGTTTTTT. Protein product: CSVIQEPGELFF.

The chain recombines TRBV19 with TRBJ1-2, with 7 bases identical to TRBD1. V lost 6 bases, J lost 3 bases, and 7 bases stayed unmatched. Per the germline V gene, CDR1 is LNHDA and CDR2 is SQIVND (reference sequence). The CDR3 extends over 14 amino acids. CDR3 loop: CASRSGQSDYGYTF. Written as DNA, the CDR3 is TGTGCCAGTAGATCGGGACAGTCTGACTATGGCTACACCTTC.

The chain recombines TRBV19 with TRBJ2-1, with TRBD1 identical over 7 bases. Germline CDR1 and CDR2: LNHDA and SQIVND (reference sequence). CDR3 length equals 15 residues. V was pared by 5 bases and J by 4 bases, with 8 bases of the junction left unmatched. The CDR3 nucleotides are TGTGCCAGTAGTCCAGGGACAGTGGGGTACAATGAGCAGTTCTTC. Protein product: CASSPGTVGYNEQFF. The variable domain in full, completed from reference TRBV19 and TRBJ2-1, reads DGGITQSPKYLFRKEGQNVTLSCEQNLNHDAMYWYRQDPGQGLRLIYYSQIVNDFQKGDIAEGYSVSREKKESFPLTVTSAQKNPTAFYLCASSPGTVGYNEQFFGPGTRLTVL.

V usage is TRBV29-1 and J usage is TRBJ1-2; TRBD1 matches at 7 bases. Per the germline V gene, CDR1 is SQVTM and CDR2 is ANQGSEA. This CDR3 spans 12 amino acids. The trim removed 4 bases at V and 8 bases at J, leaving 7 bases unmatched. CDR3 sequence (DNA): TGCAGCGTTGGGACAGGCCTCTTAGGCTACACCTTC. This codes for CSVGTGLLGYTF.

V usage is TRBV7-2 and J usage is TRBJ1-5; TRBD1 matches 9 bases. The germline gives CDR1 SGHTA, CDR2 FQGNSA. The ends lost 5 bases at V and 7 bases at J; junction bases unmatched: 9. The CDR3 is 15 amino acids. In DNA, the CDR3 is TGTGCCAGCAGCACTACAGGGGGCAGAGAACAGCCCCAGCATTTT. Encoded protein: CASSTTGGREQPQHF.

The J gene is TRBJ2-5, the V gene TRBV7-6; D might be TRBD2 (6 bases). The CDR3 is 14 amino acids. Germline CDR1 is SGHVS and CDR2 is FNYEAQ. Trimming took 0 bases from V and 1 from J, leaving 6 bases between them. DNA of the CDR3: TGTGCCAGCAGCTTAGCGGGGGGCCAAGAGACCCAGTACTTC. Translated: CASSLAGGQETQYF.

The rearrangement joins TRBV19 to TRBJ1-2; D is perhaps TRBD1 (5 bases). CDR3 length equals 13 residues. Trimming took 10 bases from V and 7 from J, leaving 19 bases between them. Germline CDR1 LNHDA, CDR2 SQIVND (reference sequence). The CDR3 DNA sequence: TGTGCCATCCCAGGGCGGCACTCGGCTGGCTACACCTTC. Its protein product is CAIPGRHSAGYTF.

This chain uses TRBV5-5 with TRBJ2-4, with D possibly matching TRBD2 (6 bases). CDR1 and CDR2 (germline): SGHKS, YYEKEE (reference sequence). CDR3 length equals 14 residues. Trimming removed 3 bases from V and 3 bases from J, with 10 bases in between. CDR3 sequence reads: CASSSGGDKNIQYF. In nucleotides, the CDR3 is TGTGCCAGCAGCTCCGGGGGTGACAAAAACATTCAGTACTTC.

The chain has TRBV9 and TRBJ1-4; 9 bases fit TRBD1. CDR1 is SGDLS, CDR2 YYNGEE, per germline. CDR3 length equals 14 residues. The ends lost 7 bases at V and 8 bases at J; junction bases unmatched: 9. CDR3 in DNA: TGTGCCAGCGCGGAGACAGGGGGAGCGGAAAAACTGTTTTTT. It is translated as CASAETGGAEKLFF.

CDR3 loop: CASSRTGDTGELFF. The CDR3 coding sequence is TGTGCCAGCAGCCGGACAGGGGACACCGGGGAGCTGTTTTTT. The chain has TRBV6-4 and TRBJ2-2, with TRBD1 matching 9 bases. The CDR3 sequence is 14 residues long. V dropped 6 bases and J dropped 3; count of bases not matched to a gene: 2. Per germline, CDR1 MRHNA and CDR2 SNTAGT.

Points on this clone: Mismatch with germline at one junction end may stem from a read error. This chain joins TRBV7-9 and TRBJ2-3; a possible D gene is TRBD2 (5 bases). The germline CDR1 and CDR2 sequences are SEHNR and FQNEAQ (reference sequence). The CDR3 sequence is 16 residues long. CDR3 nucleotide sequence: TGTTCCAGCAGCTCCGGACTCTTTCCTCGGGTGGATACGCAGTATTTT. It encodes CSSSSGLFPRVDTQYF.

The V and J genes are TRBV28 and TRBJ2-7; 10 bases are shared with TRBD1. The V gene end was trimmed by 4 bases and the J gene end by 7 bases; junction bases not matched to a gene: 10. Germline CDR1 reads MDHEN; CDR2 reads SYDVKM. This CDR3 comprises 15 residues. Written as DNA, the CDR3 is TGTGCCAGCAGTTCTCCGGGGACAGGGGTATCGGAGCAGTACTTC. It specifies CASSSPGTGVSEQYF.

This clone was observed a single time. The chain is built from TRBV5-6 and TRBJ1-6, with 8 bases identical to TRBD1. V dropped 4 bases and J dropped 6; count of bases not matched to a gene: 12. CDR1 and CDR2 (germline): SGHDT, YYEEEE. This CDR3 comprises 17 residues. This CDR3 is CASSPPPTGESNSPLHF. CDR3 coding DNA: TGTGCCAGCAGCCCCCCACCGACAGGGGAGTCTAATTCACCCCTCCACTTT. The variable domain in full, with the rest retrieved from reference TRBV5-6 and TRBJ1-6, is DAGVTQSPTHLIKTRGQQVTLRCSPKSGHDTVSWYQQALGQGPQFIFQYYEEEERQRGNFPDRFSGHQFPNYSSELNVNALLLGDSALYLCASSPPPTGESNSPLHFGNGTRLTVT.

This clone was detected a few times. The chain has TRBV6-1 and TRBJ1-4; D unresolved. Germline V CDR1 and CDR2: MNHNS, SASEGT. This CDR3 has 12 amino acids. The germline V and J ends were trimmed by 1 base and 8 bases, with 5 bases remaining between them. The chain's CDR3 is CASSEGGEKLFF. The CDR3 DNA sequence: TGTGCCAGCAGTGAAGGAGGGGAAAAACTGTTTTTT.

In DNA form, the CDR3 reads TGTGCCAGCAGCTTAGTGGCGGGTACGGGAGGTAATTCACCCCTCCACTTT. Translating gives CASSLVAGTGGNSPLHF. The chain employs TRBV7-9 and TRBJ1-6; D not certain. Germline assignment: CDR1 SEHNR and CDR2 FQNEAQ (reference sequence). This CDR3 comprises 17 residues. V was shortened by 1 base and J by 6 bases, with 16 bases between the two germline ends. Full variable domain (rest looked up from reference TRBV7-9 and TRBJ1-6): DTGVSQNPRHKITKRGQNVTFRCDPISEHNRLYWYRQTLGQGPEFLTYFQNEAQLEKSRLLSDRFSAERPKGSFSTLEIQRTEQGDSAMYLCASSLVAGTGGNSPLHFGNGTRLTVT.

In DNA form, the CDR3 reads TGCGCCAGCAGCAGCGGACAGGGGTCATACACTGAAGCTTTCTTT. It yields the protein CASSSGQGSYTEAFF. The gene calls are TRBV5-1 and TRBJ1-1, with 9 bases lining up with TRBD1. V shed 4 bases, J shed 3 bases, and the junction held 7 bases outside the gene matches. The germline V gene encodes CDR1 SGHRS and CDR2 YFSETQ. This CDR3 is 15 amino acids long.

The chain carries TRBV5-8 and TRBJ1-4, with 8 bases fitting TRBD1. There are 14 residues in the CDR3. Looked up from germline, CDR1 is SGHTS and CDR2 is YDEGEE. Trimming cost V 1 base and J 7 bases; bases outside gene matches: 3. CDR3 DNA sequence: TGTGCCAGCAGCTTGAGGACAGGGTCTGAAAAACTGTTTTTT. This codes for CASSLRTGSEKLFF.

This chain's CDR3 is CASGLAGNLDTQYF. The CDR3 bases are TGTGCCAGCGGGCTAGCGGGAAATTTGGATACGCAGTATTTT. J is TRBJ2-3 and V is TRBV7-8; 9 nucleotides line up with TRBD2. Germline assignment: CDR1 SGHVS and CDR2 FQNEAQ. The CDR3 is 14 residues long. The trim removed 8 bases at V and 6 bases at J, leaving 9 bases unmatched. The whole variable domain, remainder taken from reference TRBV7-8 and TRBJ2-3, is GAGVSQSPRYKVAKRGQDVALRCDPISGHVSLFWYQQALGQGPEFLTYFQNEAQLDKSGLPSDRFFAERPEGSVSTLKIQRTQQEDSAVYLCASGLAGNLDTQYFGPGTRLTVL.

The chain employs TRBV27 and TRBJ2-3; D gene ambiguous. Between the trimmed V and J ends, which lost 3 bases and 4 bases, there was a span of 11 bases. Per germline, CDR1 MNHEY and CDR2 SMNVEV (reference sequence). The CDR3 spans 14 residues. CDR3: CASSFNLIADTQYF. The DNA of the CDR3 is TGTGCCAGCAGTTTTAATCTAATCGCAGATACGCAGTATTTT.

The chain is built from TRBV12-2 and TRBJ2-7; TRBD2 is taken as the D call from the table, unchecked against the DNA. TRBV12-2 is a known pseudogene. The CDR3 loop spans 15 amino acids. CDR3 protein: CASRLDPCAFYEQYF. The CDR3 nucleotides read TGTGCAAGTCGCTTAGATCCCTGCGCGTTCTACGAGCAGTACTTC.

This clone turned up a few times. The V gene is TRBV28, the J gene TRBJ2-7; 8 bases align to TRBD1. The germline V gene has CDR1 MDHEN and CDR2 SYDVKM. The CDR3 extends over 13 amino acids. V dropped 8 bases and J dropped 0; count of bases not matched to a gene: 3. The CDR3 sequence is CASDRGPSYEQYF. The CDR3 DNA reads TGTGCCAGCGACAGGGGCCCCTCCTACGAGCAGTACTTC. Based on the CDR3 plus reference TRBV28 and TRBJ2-7, the full variable domain is DVKVTQSSRYLVKRTGEKVFLECVQDMDHENMFWYRQDPGLGLRLIYFSYDVKMKEKGDIPEGYSVSREKKERFSLILESASTNQTSMYLCASDRGPSYEQYFGPGTRLTVT.

The chain employs TRBV5-4 and TRBJ2-3; 8 bases align to TRBD1. The CDR3 covers 15 residues. Trimming removed 2 bases from V and 0 bases from J; junction bases left unmatched: 2. The germline gives CDR1 SGHNT, CDR2 YYREEE (reference sequence). In DNA form, the CDR3 reads TGTGCCAGCAGCTTCCGGGACAGGAGCACAGATACGCAGTATTTT. Protein: CASSFRDRSTDTQYF.